This is a list of T cell receptor beta chains from one sample in a study of T cells expressing NK-cell markers. TCRdb reprocessed the 5' RACE reads, keeping one entry per CDR3 protein, no DNA. The sample table sets out some 300,000 distinct CDR3 sequences. Sequencing input: blood T cells: a sorted CD56 or NKG2C T cell subset, CD4+ or CD8+ T cells, or bulk PBMC T cells (not recorded which). All receptors come from a man aged 18 to 35 in good health. Both conserved end residues are part of each CDR3. Each record gives: J gene, V gene, CDR3 length, CDR3 protein.

>TRBJ2-1|TRBV20-1|16
CSARDLRDSSYNEQFF
>TRBJ2-1|TRBV20-1|12
CSARGGHNEQFF
>TRBJ2-6|TRBV6-5|17
CASRFAGVPPGANVLTF
>TRBJ1-1|TRBV18|12
CASSPDRSRTFF
>TRBJ1-6|TRBV12-3/TRBV12-4|13
CASSPGQGGTLHF
>TRBJ2-1|TRBV5-5|17
CASSPTGILPSYNEQFF
>TRBJ2-5|TRBV30|14
CAWSRDLLEKTQYF
>TRBJ2-1|TRBV28|14
CASSLSRWVNEQFF
>TRBJ2-1|TRBV20-1|15
CSASLTGGSYNEQFF
>TRBJ2-5|TRBV7-2|16
CASSTGQGRLRETQYF
>TRBJ2-7|TRBV28|14
CASSTGPGHYEQYF
>TRBJ2-1|TRBV7-9|15
CASSLGSGPGNEQFF
>TRBJ2-7|TRBV12-3/TRBV12-4|16
CASSRNLAEVSGEQYF
>TRBJ1-5|TRBV7-2|15
CASSLRGSLSEPQHF
>TRBJ2-7|TRBV24-1|13
CATSDPLRYEQYF
>TRBJ1-1|TRBV21-1|15
CASSKTATANTEAFF
>TRBJ2-5|TRBV29-1|14
CSVVWQGGGETQYF
>TRBJ2-1|TRBV12-3/TRBV12-4|14
CASRTSGKYNEQFF
>TRBJ2-1|TRBV7-9|16
CASSTYRDREYNEQFF
>TRBJ2-2|TRBV7-2|16
CASSLSPGRGVGELFF
>TRBJ2-5|TRBV2|13
CASRKTGQETQYF
>TRBJ2-1|TRBV6-1|19
CASSLRGGQTGTNYNEQFF
>TRBJ2-2|TRBV29-1|13
CSVDSQNTGELFF
>TRBJ2-1|TRBV7-6|15
CASSPRMDPYNEQFF
>TRBJ2-1|TRBV5-1|14
CASSFVDEYNEQFF
>TRBJ1-2|TRBV24-1|13
CATSGLDNYGYTF
>TRBJ2-3|TRBV10-1|16
CASSEPGLAGGDTQYF
>TRBJ1-1|TRBV5-1|14
CASRGRRDSTEAFF
>TRBJ2-5|TRBV20-1|16
CSARADPSGGMETQYF
>TRBJ2-4|TRBV7-2|16
CASSLEGRRTGNIQYF
>TRBJ2-2|TRBV3-1|16
CASSPHLGRNTGELFF
>TRBJ2-1|TRBV24-1|15
CATSDPGLGYNEQFF
>TRBJ2-3|TRBV4-1|16
CASSQGARRGTDTQYF
>TRBJ2-7|TRBV10-3|12
CATQPGDYEQYF
>TRBJ1-2|TRBV7-3|15
CASSPNRMTNYGYTF
>TRBJ1-5|TRBV20-1|14
CSARGTGGVQPQHF
>TRBJ2-4|TRBV12-3/TRBV12-4|11
CATGQGPIQYF
>TRBJ1-1|TRBV6-5|12
CASSGTGVKAFF
>TRBJ2-1|TRBV4-3|16
CASSLSSSGLYNEQFF
>TRBJ2-3|TRBV6-1|13
CASRGTGDGTQYF
>TRBJ2-1|TRBV20-1|15
CSAQRLDGVSNEQFF
>TRBJ1-4|TRBV7-2|16
CASSLYRPGTNEKLFF
>TRBJ2-5|TRBV20-1|13
CSAIQGIQETQYF
>TRBJ2-3|TRBV7-2|15
CASSLGRGQTDTQYF
>TRBJ2-5|TRBV7-8|15
CASSTRRISRETQYF
>TRBJ2-7|TRBV5-6|14
CASSSRLAGDEQYF
>TRBJ2-1|TRBV19|14
CASSIGQGSNEQFF
>TRBJ2-2|TRBV29-1|14
CSVGSGVETGELFF
>TRBJ2-1|TRBV7-9|16
CASSSGTHLSHNEQFF
>TRBJ1-2|TRBV6-5|15
CASSYRTGGLYGYTF
>TRBJ2-7|TRBV18|14
CASSAAGVSDEQYF
>TRBJ1-3|TRBV7-2|17
CASSSLSRVGSGNTIYF
>TRBJ2-3|TRBV29-1|12
CSAYRGGDTQYF